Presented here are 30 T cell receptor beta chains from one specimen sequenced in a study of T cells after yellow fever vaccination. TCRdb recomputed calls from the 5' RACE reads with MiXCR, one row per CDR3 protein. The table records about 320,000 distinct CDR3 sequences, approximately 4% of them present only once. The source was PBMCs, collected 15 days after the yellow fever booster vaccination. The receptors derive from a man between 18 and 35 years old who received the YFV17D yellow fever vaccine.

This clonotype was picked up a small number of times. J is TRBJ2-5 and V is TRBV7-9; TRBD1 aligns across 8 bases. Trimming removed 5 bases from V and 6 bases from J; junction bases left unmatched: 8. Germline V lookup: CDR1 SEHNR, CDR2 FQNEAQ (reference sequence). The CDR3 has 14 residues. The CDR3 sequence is CASSLGDRLQTQYF. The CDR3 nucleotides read TGTGCCAGCAGCCTAGGGGACAGGTTACAGACCCAGTACTTC.

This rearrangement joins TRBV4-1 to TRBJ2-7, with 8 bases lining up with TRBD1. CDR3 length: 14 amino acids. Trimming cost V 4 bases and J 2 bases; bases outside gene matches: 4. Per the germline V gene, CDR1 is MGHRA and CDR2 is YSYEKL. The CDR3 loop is CASSPGQGTYEQYV. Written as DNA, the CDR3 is TGCGCCAGCAGCCCCGGACAGGGAACCTACGAGCAGTACGTC.

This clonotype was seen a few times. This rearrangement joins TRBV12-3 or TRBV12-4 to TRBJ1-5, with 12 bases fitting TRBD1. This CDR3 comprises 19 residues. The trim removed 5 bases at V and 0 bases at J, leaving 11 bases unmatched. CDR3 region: CASSPGTGGPVGSNQPQHF. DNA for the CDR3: TGTGCCAGCAGTCCCGGGACAGGGGGCCCGGTTGGTAGCAATCAGCCCCAGCATTTT.

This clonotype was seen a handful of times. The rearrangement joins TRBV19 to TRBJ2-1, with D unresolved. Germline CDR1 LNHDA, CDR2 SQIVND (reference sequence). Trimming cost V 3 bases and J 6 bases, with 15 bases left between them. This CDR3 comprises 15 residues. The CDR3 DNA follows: TGTGCCAGTAGTATTCCGGCTACCGCCGTCAATGAGCAGTTCTTC. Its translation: CASSIPATAVNEQFF.

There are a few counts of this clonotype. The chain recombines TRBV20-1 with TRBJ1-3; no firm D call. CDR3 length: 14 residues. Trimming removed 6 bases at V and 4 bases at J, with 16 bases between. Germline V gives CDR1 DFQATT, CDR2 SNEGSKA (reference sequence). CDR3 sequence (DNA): TGCAGTGCCCGGCCCCCCGTCGGGGGAAACACCATATATTTT. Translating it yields CSARPPVGGNTIYF.

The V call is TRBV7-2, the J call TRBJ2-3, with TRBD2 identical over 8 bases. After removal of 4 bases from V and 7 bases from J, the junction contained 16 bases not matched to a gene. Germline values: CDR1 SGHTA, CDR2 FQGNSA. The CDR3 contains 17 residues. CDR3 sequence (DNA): TGTGCCAGCAGCTCCTGGGCCGAGCAGCGGGGGCGAAATACGCAGTATTTT. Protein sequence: CASSSWAEQRGRNTQYF.

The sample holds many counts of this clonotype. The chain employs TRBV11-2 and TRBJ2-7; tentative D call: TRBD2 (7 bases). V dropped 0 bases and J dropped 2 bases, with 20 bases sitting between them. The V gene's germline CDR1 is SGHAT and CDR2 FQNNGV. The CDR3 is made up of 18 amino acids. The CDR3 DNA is TGTGCCAGCAGCTTAGAGGTCGGGGGGCAGGGGCCAGCCTACGAGCAGTACGTC. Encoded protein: CASSLEVGGQGPAYEQYV.

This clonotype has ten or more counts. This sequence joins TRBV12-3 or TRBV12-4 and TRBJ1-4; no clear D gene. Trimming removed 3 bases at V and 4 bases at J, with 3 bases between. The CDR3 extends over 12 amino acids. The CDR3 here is CASSFGNEKLFF. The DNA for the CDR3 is TGTGCCAGCAGTTTTGGTAATGAAAAACTGTTTTTT.

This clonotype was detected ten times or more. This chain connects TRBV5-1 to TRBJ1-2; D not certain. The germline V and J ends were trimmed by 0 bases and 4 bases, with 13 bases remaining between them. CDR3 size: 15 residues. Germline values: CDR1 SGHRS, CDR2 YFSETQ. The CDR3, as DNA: TGCGCCAGCAGCTTGGAACCGGGAACGGTCTATGGCTACACCTTC. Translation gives CASSLEPGTVYGYTF.

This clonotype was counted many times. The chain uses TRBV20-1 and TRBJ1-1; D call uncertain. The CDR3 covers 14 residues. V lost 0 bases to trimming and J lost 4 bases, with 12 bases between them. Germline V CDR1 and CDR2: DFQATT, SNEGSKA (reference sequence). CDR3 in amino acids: CSARDRRVGTEAFF. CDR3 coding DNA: TGCAGTGCTAGAGATCGAAGGGTTGGCACTGAAGCTTTCTTT.

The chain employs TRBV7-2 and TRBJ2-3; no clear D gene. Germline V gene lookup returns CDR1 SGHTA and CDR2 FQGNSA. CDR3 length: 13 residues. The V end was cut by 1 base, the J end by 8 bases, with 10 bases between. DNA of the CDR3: TGTGCCAGCAGCTTAGGGTCGGATATTACGCAGTATTTT. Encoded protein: CASSLGSDITQYF.

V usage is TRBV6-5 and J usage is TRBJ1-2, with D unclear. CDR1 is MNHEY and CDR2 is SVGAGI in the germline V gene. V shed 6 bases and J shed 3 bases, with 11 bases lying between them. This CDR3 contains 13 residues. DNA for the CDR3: TGTGCCAGCAGGATGGACCGCGACTATGGCTACACCTTC. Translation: CASRMDRDYGYTF.

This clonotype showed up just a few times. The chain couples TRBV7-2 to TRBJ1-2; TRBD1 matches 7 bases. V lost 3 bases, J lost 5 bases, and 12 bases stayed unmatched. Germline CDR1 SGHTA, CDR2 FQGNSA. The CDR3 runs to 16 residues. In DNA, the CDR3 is TGTGCCAGCAGCTTCGTCCCGGGACAGCCTTCGTATGGCTACACCTTC. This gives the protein CASSFVPGQPSYGYTF.

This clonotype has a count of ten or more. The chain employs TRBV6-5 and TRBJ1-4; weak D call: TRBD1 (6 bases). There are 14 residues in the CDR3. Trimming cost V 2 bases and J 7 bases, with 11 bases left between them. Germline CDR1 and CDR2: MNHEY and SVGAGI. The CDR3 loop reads CASSYNGGGEKLFF. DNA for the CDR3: TGTGCCAGCAGTTACAATGGAGGGGGTGAAAAACTGTTTTTT.

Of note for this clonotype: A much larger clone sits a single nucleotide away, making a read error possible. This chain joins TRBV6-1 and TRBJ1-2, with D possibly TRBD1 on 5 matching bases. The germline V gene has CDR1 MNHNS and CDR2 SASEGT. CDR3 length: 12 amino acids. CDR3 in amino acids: CASSDRVNGYAF. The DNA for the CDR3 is TGTGCCAGCAGTGACAGGGTCAATGGCTACGCCTTC.

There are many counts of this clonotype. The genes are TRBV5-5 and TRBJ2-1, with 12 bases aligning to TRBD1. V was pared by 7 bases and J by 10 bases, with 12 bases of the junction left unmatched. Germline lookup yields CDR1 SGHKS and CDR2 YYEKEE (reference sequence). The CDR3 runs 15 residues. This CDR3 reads CASGNPGQGAREQFF. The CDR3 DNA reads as TGTGCCAGCGGCAATCCGGGACAGGGGGCGCGGGAGCAGTTCTTC.

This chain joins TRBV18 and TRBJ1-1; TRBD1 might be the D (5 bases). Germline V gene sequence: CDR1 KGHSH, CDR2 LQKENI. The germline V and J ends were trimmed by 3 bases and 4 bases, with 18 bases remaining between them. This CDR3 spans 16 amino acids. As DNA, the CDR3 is TGTGCCAGCTCACCGTTTGACGGGACGCAGGGCACTGAAGCTTTCTTT. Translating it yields CASSPFDGTQGTEAFF. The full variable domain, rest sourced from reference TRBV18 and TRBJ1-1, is NAGVMQNPRHLVRRRGQEARLRCSPMKGHSHVYWYRQLPEEGLKFMVYLQKENIIDESGMPKERFSAEFPKEGPSILRIQQVVRGDSAAYFCASSPFDGTQGTEAFFGQGTRLTVV.

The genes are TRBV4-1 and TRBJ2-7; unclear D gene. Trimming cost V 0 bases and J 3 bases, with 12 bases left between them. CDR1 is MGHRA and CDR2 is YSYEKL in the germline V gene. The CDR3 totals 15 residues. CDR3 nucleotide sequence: TGCGCCAGCAGCCAAGATTTAAGTTGGGGCTACGAGCAGTACTTC. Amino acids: CASSQDLSWGYEQYF.

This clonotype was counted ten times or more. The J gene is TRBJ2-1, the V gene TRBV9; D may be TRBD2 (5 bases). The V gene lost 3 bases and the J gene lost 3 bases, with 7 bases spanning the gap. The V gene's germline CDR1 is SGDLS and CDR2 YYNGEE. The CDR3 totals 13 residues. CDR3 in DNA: TGTGCCAGCAGCGCACGGGACTACAATGAGCAGTTCTTC. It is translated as CASSARDYNEQFF. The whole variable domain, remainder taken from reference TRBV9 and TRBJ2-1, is DSGVTQTPKHLITATGQRVTLRCSPRSGDLSVYWYQQSLDQGLQFLIQYYNGEERAKGNILERFSAQQFPDLHSELNLSSLELGDSALYFCASSARDYNEQFFGPGTRLTVL.

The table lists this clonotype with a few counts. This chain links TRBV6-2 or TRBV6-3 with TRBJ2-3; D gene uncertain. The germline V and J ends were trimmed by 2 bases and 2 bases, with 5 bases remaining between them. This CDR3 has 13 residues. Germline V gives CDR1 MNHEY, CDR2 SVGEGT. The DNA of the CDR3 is TGTGCCAGCAGTTACCCCGCCACAGATACGCAGTATTTT. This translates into CASSYPATDTQYF.

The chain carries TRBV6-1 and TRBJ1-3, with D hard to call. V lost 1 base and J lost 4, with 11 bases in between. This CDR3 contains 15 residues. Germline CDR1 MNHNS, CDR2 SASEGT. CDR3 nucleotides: TGTGCCAGCAGTGAAGGGATATTAGGCGGAAACACCATATATTTT. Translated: CASSEGILGGNTIYF.

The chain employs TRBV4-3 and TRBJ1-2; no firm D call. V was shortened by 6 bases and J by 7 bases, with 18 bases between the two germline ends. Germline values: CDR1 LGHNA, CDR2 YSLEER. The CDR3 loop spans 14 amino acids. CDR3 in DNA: TGCGCCAGCAGTCTGACTCAGGTGGTTGGTGGCTACACCTTC. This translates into CASSLTQVVGGYTF.

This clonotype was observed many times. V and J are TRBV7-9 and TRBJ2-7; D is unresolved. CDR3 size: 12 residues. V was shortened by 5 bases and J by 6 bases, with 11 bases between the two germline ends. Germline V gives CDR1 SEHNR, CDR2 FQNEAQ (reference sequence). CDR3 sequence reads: CASSREVGEQYF. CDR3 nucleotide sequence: TGTGCCAGCAGCCGAGAAGTAGGCGAGCAGTACTTC.

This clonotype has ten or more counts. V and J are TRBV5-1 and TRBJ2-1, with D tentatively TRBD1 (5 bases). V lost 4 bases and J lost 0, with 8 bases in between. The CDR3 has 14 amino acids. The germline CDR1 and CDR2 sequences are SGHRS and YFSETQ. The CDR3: CASSGQSSYNEQFF. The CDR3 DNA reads TGCGCCAGCAGCGGACAAAGCTCCTACAATGAGCAGTTCTTC.

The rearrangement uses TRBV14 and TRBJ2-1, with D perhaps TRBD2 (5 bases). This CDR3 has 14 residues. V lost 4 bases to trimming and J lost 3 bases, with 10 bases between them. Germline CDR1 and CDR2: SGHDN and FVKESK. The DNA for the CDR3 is TGTGCCAGCAGCCGAGAGGGCCGCTACAATGAGCAGTTCTTC. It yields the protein CASSREGRYNEQFF.

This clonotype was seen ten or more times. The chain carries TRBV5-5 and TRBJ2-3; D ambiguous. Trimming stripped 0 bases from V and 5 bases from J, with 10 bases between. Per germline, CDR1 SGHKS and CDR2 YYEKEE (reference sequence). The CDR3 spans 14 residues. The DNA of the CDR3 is TGTGCCAGCAGCTTGGAATGGGGTAAAGATACGCAGTATTTT. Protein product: CASSLEWGKDTQYF.

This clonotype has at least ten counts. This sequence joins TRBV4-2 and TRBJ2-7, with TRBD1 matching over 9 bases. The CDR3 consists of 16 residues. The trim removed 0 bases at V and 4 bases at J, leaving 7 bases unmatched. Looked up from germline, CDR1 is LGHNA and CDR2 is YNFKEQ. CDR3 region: CASSQEEGQGLYEQYF. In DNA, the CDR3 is TGTGCCAGCAGCCAAGAGGAGGGACAGGGTCTTTACGAGCAGTACTTC.

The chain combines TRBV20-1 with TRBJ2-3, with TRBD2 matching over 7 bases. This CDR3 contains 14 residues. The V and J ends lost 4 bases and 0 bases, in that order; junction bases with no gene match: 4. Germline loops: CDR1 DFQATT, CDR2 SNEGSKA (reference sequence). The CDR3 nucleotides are TGCAGTGCTAAGAGCGGGGTTAGCACAGATACGCAGTATTTT. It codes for CSAKSGVSTDTQYF.

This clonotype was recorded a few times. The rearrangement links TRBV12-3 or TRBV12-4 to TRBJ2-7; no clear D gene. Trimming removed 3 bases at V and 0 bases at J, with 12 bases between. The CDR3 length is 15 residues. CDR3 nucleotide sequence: TGTGCCAGCAGTTTGGATCTACCGGGCTCCTACGAGCAGTACGTC. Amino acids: CASSLDLPGSYEQYV.

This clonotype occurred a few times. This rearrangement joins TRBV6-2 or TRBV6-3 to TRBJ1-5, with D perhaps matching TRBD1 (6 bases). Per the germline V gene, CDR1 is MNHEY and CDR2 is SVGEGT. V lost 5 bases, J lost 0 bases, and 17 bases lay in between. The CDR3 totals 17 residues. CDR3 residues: CASSNPLGTLSNQPQHF. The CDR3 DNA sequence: TGTGCCAGCAGTAACCCACTGGGGACACTTAGCAATCAGCCCCAGCATTTT.